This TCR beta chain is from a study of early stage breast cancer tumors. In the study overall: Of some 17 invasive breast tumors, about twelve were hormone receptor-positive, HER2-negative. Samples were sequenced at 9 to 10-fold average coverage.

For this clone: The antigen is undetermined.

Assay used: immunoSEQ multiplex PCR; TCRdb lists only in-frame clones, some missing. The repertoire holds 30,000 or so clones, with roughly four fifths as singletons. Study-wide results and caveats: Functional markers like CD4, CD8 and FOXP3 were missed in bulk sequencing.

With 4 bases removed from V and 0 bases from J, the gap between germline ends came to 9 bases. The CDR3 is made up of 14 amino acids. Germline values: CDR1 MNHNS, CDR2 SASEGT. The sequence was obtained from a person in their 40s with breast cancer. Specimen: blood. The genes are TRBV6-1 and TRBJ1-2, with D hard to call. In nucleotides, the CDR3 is TGTGCCAGCAGTGCTGAGGAGTCTAACTATGGCTACACCTTC. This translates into CASSAEESNYGYTF.